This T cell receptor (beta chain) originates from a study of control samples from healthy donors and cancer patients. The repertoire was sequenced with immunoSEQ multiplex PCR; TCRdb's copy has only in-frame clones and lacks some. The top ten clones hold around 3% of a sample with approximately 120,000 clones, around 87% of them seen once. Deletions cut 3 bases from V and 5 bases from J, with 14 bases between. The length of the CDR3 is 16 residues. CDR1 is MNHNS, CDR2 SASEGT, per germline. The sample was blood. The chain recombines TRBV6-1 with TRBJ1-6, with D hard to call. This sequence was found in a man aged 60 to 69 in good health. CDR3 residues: CASSDKPARHNSPLHF. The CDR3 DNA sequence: TGTGCCAGCAGTGATAAACCGGCCCGACATAATTCACCCCTCCACTTT.